This TCR beta chain was sequenced for a study of control samples from healthy donors and cancer patients. Sequenced by immunoSEQ multiplex PCR; TCRdb stores in-frame clones only, minus some. The repertoire includes approximately 80,000 clones, about 88% of them detected once, and around 6% sits in the top ten. The CDR3 has 13 residues. V lost 6 bases to trimming and J lost 0 bases, with 10 bases between them. CDR1 is SQVTM, CDR2 ANQGSEA, per germline. The TCR was taken from a woman between 45 and 65 years old in good health. V gene TRBV29-1 combines with J gene TRBJ2-3, with a possible D match to TRBD2 (6 bases). The sample consisted of blood. The CDR3 DNA reads as TGCAGCGTCGGGACTTTTAGCACAGATACGCAGTATTTT. This gives the protein CSVGTFSTDTQYF.